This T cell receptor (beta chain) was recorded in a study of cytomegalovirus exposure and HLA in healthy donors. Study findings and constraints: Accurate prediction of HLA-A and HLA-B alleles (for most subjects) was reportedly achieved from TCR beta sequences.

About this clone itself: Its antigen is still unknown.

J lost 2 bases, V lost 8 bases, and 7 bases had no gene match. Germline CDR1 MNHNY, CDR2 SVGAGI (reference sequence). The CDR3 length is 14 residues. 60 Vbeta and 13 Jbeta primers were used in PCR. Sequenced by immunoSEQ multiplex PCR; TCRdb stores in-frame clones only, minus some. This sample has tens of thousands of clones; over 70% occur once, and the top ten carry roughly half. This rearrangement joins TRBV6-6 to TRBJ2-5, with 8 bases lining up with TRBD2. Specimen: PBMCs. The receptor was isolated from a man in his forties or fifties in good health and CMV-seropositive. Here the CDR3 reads CASGRGGGQETQYF. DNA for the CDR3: TGTGCCAGCGGCCGGGGCGGGGGGCAAGAGACCCAGTACTTC.